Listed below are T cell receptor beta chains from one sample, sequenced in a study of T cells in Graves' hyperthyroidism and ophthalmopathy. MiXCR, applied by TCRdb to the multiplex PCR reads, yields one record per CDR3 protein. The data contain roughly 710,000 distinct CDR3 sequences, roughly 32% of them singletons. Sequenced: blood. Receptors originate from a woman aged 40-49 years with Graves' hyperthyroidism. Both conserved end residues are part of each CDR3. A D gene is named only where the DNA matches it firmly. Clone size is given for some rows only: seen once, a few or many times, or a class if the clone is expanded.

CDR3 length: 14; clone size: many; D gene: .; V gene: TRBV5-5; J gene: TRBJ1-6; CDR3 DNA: TGTGCCAGCAGCACGGGACTAGAGAATTCACCCCTCCACTTT; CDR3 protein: CASSTGLENSPLHF
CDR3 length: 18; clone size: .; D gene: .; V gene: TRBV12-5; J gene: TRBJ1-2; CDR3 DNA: TGTGCTAGTGGTTTGGTTGTTACGGACCGAAACCCTAACTATGGCTACACCTTC; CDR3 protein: CASGLVVTDRNPNYGYTF
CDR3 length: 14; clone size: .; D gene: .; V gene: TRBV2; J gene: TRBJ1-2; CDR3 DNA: TGTGCCAGCAGCTTAGGAAGGGAGGTGGGGGGCTACACCTTC; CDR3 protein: CASSLGREVGGYTF
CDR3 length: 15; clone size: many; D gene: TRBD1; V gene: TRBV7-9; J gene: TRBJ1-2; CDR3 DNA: TGTGCCAGCAGCTACTGGCAGGGGGCGCAGAATGGCTACACCTTC; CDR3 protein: CASSYWQGAQNGYTF
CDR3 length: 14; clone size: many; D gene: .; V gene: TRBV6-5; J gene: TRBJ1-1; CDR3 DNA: TGTGCCAGCAGACGGGGACAACGGCGGGCTGAAGCTTTCTTT; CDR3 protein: CASRRGQRRAEAFF
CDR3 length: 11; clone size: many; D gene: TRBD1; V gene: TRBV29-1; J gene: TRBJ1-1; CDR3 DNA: TGCAGCGTTGATCGACAGGGTAGGGCTTTCTTT; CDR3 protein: CSVDRQGRAFF
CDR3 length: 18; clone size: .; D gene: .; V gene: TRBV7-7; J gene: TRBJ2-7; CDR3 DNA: TGTGCTAGCAGCCCCAGCCGGGGGGGAACAGGGGGAGGCTACGAGCAGTACTTC; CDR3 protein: CASSPSRGGTGGGYEQYF
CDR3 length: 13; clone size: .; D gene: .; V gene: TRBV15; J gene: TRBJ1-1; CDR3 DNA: TGTGCCACCAGCAGGGACAGTAAAAATGAAGCTTTCTTT; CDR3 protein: CATSRDSKNEAFF
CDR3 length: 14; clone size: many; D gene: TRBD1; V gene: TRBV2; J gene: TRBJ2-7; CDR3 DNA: TGTGCCAGCAGTGTGGAGGGACAGGGCTACGAGCAGTACTTC; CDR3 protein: CASSVEGQGYEQYF
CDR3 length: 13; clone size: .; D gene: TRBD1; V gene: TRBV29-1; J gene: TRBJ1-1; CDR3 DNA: TGCAGCGTTCGGACAGGGGGCGAGTCTGAAGCTTTCTTT; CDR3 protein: CSVRTGGESEAFF
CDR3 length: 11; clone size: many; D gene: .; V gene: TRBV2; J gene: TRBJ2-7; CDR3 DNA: TGTGCCAGCAGTGACGGGGGTGTTCAGTACTTC; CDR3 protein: CASSDGGVQYF
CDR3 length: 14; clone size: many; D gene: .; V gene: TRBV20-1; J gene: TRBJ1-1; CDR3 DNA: TGCAGTGCTAGCTCTACTGGCGGGAGCACTGAAGCTTTCTTT; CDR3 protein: CSASSTGGSTEAFF
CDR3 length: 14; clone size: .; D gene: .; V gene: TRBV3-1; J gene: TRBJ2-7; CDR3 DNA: TGTGCCAGCAGCCACGGGCCCACTCCCTACGAGCAGTACTTC; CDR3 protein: CASSHGPTPYEQYF
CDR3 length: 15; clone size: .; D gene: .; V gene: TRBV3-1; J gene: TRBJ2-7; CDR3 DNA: TGTGCCAGCAGCCAAAGTTCCGGGGCCATCTACGAGCAGTACTTC; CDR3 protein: CASSQSSGAIYEQYF
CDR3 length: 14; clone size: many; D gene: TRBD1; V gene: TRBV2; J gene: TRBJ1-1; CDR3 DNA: TGTGCCCGCCGACAGGGGACAGGCAACACTGAAGCTTTCTTT; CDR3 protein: CARRQGTGNTEAFF
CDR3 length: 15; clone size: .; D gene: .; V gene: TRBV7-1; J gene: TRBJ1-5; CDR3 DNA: TGTGCCAGCAGCTCGGGCCCGGTGGGGATTCAGCCCCAGCATTTT; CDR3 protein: CASSSGPVGIQPQHF
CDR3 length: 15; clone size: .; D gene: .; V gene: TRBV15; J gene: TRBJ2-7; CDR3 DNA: TGTACCGCCAGCAGAGAAGCCAGGGTCGACTACGAGCAGTACTTC; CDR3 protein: CTASREARVDYEQYF
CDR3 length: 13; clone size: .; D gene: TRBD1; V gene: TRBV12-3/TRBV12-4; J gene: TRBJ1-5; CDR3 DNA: TGTGCCAGCAAGACAGGGGAAGGTCAGCCCCAGCATTTT; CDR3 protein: CASKTGEGQPQHF
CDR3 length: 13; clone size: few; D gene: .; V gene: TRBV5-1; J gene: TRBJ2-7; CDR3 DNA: TGCGCCAGCAGCCAGAGGGGGTACTACGAGCAGTACTTC; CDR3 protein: CASSQRGYYEQYF
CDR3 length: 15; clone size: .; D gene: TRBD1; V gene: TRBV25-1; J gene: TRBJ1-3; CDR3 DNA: TGTGCCAGCAGCGGACAGGAAAGCTCTGGAAACACCATATATTTT; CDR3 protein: CASSGQESSGNTIYF
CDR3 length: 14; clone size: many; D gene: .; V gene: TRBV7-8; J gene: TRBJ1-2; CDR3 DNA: TGTGCCAGCAGCTCATCCGGGAAAAACTATGGCTACACCTTC; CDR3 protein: CASSSSGKNYGYTF
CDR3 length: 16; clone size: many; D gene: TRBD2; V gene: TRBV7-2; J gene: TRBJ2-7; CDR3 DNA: TGTGCCAGCAGCTTAACCCCCAGCGGGGTATCCTACGAGCAGTACTTC; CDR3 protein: CASSLTPSGVSYEQYF
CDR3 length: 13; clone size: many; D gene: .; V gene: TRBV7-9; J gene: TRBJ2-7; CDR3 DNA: TGTGCCAGCAGCTTAGAAAGACGGCAAAAGCAGTACTTC; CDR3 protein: CASSLERRQKQYF
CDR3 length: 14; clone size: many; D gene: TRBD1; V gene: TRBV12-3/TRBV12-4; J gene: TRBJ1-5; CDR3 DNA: TGTGCCAGCAGCCGGGACAGCGCGAATCAGCCCCAGCATTTT; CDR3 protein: CASSRDSANQPQHF
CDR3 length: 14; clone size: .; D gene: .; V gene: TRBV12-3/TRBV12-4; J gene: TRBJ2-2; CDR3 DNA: TGTGCCAGCACCTTTTCCATTGACACCGGGGAGCTGTTTTTT; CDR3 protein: CASTFSIDTGELFF
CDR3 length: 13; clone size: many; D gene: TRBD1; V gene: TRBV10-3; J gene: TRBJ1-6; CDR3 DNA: TGTGCCACCATGGACAGGGTAGATTCACCCCTCCACTTT; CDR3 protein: CATMDRVDSPLHF
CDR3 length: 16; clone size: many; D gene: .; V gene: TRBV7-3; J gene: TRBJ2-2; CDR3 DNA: TGTGCCAGCAGCTTAAGGGCCGCTGCTGGGGCCGGGGAGCTGTTTTTT; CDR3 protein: CASSLRAAAGAGELFF
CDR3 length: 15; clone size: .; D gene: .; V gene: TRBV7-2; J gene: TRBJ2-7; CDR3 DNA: TGTGCCAGCAGCCGTGACAGATACACCCCCTACGAGCAGTACTTC; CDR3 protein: CASSRDRYTPYEQYF
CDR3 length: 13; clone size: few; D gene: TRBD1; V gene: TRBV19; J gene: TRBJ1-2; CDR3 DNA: TGTGCCAGTAGTATGACGACAGGGCTGGGCTACACCTTC; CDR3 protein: CASSMTTGLGYTF
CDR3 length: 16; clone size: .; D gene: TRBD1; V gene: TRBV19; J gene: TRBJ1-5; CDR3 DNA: TGTGCCAGTTCGATTACAGGGGAAATGGGAGGTCAGCCCCAGCATTTT; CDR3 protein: CASSITGEMGGQPQHF
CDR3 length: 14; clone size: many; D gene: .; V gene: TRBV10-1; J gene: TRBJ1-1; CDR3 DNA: TGCGCCACCTCCCGGGACGGTGTGAACACTGAAGCTTTCTTT; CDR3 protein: CATSRDGVNTEAFF
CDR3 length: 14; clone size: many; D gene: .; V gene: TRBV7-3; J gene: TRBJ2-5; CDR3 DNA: TGTGCCAGCAGCTTCCGTGGGAGTGGAGAGACCCAGTACTTC; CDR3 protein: CASSFRGSGETQYF
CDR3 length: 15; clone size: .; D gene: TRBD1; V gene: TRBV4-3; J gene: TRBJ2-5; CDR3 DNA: TGCGCCAGCAGCCAAGATAGACAGGGTCGAGAGACCCAGTACTTC; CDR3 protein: CASSQDRQGRETQYF
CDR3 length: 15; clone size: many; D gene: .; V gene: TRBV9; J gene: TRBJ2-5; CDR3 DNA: TGTGCCAGCAGCCTCGCTCCAAGGGGGAGAGAGACCCAGTACTTC; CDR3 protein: CASSLAPRGRETQYF
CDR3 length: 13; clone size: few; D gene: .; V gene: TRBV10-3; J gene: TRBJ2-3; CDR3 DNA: TGTGCCATCAAGGCAGGGGATACGGATACGCAGTATTTT; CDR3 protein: CAIKAGDTDTQYF
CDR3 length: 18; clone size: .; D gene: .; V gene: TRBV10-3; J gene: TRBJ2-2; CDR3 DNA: TGTGCCATCAGTGAGTCACCGGCCGCCCTCATTGGGACCGGGGAGCTGTTTTTT; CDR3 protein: CAISESPAALIGTGELFF
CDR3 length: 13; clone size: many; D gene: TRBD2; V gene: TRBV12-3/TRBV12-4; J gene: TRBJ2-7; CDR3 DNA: TGTGCCAGCGGGGGGGAGGAGAGCTACGAGCAGTACTTC; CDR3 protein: CASGGEESYEQYF
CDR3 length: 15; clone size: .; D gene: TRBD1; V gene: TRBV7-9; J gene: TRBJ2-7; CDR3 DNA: TGTGCCAGCAGCTTAAGAACAGGGGTAACGTACGAGCAGTACTTC; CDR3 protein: CASSLRTGVTYEQYF
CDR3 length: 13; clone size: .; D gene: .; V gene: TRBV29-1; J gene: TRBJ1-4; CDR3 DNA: TGCAGCGTTGGGACGTCGGGAGGTGAAAAATCGTTTTTT; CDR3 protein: CSVGTSGGEKSFF
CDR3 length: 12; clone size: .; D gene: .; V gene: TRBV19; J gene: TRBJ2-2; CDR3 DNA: TGTGCCTGGAACACGAACACCGGGGAGCTGTTTTTT; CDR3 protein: CAWNTNTGELFF
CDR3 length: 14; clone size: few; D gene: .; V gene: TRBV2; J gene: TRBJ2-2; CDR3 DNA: TGTGCCAGCAGGGAGGCTAGCGTCACCGGGGAGCTGTTTTTT; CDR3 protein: CASREASVTGELFF
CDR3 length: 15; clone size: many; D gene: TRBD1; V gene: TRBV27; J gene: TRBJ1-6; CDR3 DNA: TGTGCCAGCTCCCTTAGGACAGGTTATAATTCACCCCTCCACTTT; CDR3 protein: CASSLRTGYNSPLHF
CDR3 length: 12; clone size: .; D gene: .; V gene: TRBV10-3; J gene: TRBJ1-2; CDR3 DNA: TGTGCCATCGGTGACCCTAACTATGGCTACACCTTC; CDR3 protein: CAIGDPNYGYTF
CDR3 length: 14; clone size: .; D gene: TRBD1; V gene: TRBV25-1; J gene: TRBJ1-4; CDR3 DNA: TGTGCCAGCGTATCGGGACAGGATAATGAAAAACTGTTTTTT; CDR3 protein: CASVSGQDNEKLFF
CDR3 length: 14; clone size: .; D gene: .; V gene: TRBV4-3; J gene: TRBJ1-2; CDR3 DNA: TGCGCCAGCAGCCAATCCAGGGCCCCCGATGGCTACACCTTC; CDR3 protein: CASSQSRAPDGYTF
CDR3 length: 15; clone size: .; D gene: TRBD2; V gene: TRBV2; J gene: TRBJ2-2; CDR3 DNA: TGTGCCAGCAGTGATTGGGGGGGAGGCACCGGGGAGCTGTTTTTT; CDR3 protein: CASSDWGGGTGELFF
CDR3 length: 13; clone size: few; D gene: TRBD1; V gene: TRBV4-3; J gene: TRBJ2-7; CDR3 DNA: TGCGCCAGCAGCCCATACAGGGGGGCCGAGCAGTACTTC; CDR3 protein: CASSPYRGAEQYF
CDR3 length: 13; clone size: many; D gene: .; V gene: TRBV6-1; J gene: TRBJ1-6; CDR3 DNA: TGTGCCACCGCGACAGACGATAATTCACCCCTCCACTTT; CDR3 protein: CATATDDNSPLHF
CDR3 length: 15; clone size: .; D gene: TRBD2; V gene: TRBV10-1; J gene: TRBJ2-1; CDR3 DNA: TGCGCCAGCAGTGAGGTTCTAGCGGGAGAGGATGAGCAGTTCTTC; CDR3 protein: CASSEVLAGEDEQFF
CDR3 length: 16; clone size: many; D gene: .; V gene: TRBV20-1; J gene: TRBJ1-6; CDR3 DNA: TGCAGTGCTGCGGCAGTTTCGCTGCAAGGGGGTTCACCCCTCCACTTT; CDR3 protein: CSAAAVSLQGGSPLHF
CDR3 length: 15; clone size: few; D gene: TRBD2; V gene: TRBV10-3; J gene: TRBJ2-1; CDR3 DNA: TGTGCCATCAGTGCCGGACTAGCGGGGTTCAATGAGCAGTTCTTC; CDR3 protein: CAISAGLAGFNEQFF
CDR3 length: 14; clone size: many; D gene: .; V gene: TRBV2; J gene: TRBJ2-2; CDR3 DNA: TGTGCCAGCAGTGATGAAGCAGGCTTGGGGGAGCTGTTTTTT; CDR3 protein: CASSDEAGLGELFF
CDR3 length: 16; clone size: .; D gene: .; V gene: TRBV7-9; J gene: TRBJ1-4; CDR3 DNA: TGCGCCAGCAGCCAAGCTCACTCAGGGCAGGGTGAAAAACTGCTTTTT; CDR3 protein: CASSQAHSGQGEKLLF